Listed here are 18 T cell receptor beta chains from one sample, sequenced in a study of cytomegalovirus exposure and HLA in healthy donors. 60 Vbeta and 13 Jbeta primers were used in PCR. The repertoire was sequenced with immunoSEQ multiplex PCR; TCRdb's copy has only in-frame clones and lacks some. The sample carries 150,000 to 170,000 clones, about three quarters recorded once. The sequenced sample was PBMCs. The receptor source for this set is a woman between 40 and 50 years old in good health and CMV-seronegative.

The V call is TRBV10-3, the J call TRBJ2-2, with TRBD2 matching 11 bases. With 6 bases clipped from V and 4 bases from J, the junction kept 1 base outside the gene matches. This CDR3 comprises 14 residues. CDR1 and CDR2 (germline): ENHRY, SYGVKD. The CDR3 loop is CAIRGLAGTGELFF. CDR3 bases: TGTGCCATCAGAGGACTAGCGGGCACCGGGGAGCTGTTTTTT.

This chain joins TRBV28 and TRBJ1-3; D is possibly TRBD1 (6 bases). The V gene lost 5 bases and the J gene lost 2 bases, with 16 bases spanning the gap. Germline V gene data show CDR1 as MDHEN and CDR2 as SYDVKM. The CDR3 sequence is 16 residues long. DNA of the CDR3: TGTGCCAGCAGTCCGCCGGAGGGGGGGGCTGGAAACACCATATATTTT. It yields the protein CASSPPEGGAGNTIYF.

The V and J genes are TRBV5-1 and TRBJ2-3; 11 bases are a match to TRBD2. Germline V CDR1 and CDR2: SGHRS, YFSETQ. This CDR3 is 17 amino acids long. Trimming cost V 0 bases and J 7 bases; bases outside gene matches: 10. CDR3 amino acids: CASSLALSGGAMNTQYF. The CDR3, as DNA: TGCGCCAGCAGCTTGGCGCTTAGCGGGGGGGCAATGAATACGCAGTATTTT. Full variable domain (rest looked up from reference TRBV5-1 and TRBJ2-3): KAGVTQTPRYLIKTRGQQVTLSCSPISGHRSVSWYQQTPGQGLQFLFEYFSETQRNKGNFPGRFSGRQFSNSRSEMNVSTLELGDSALYLCASSLALSGGAMNTQYFGPGTRLTVL.

The V call is TRBV7-2, the J call TRBJ2-5; weak D call: TRBD1 (7 bases). The ends were cut back, 1 base at V and 6 bases at J, with 12 bases in the middle. CDR3 size: 14 residues. In germline, CDR1 is SGHTA, CDR2 FQGNSA. The CDR3 reads CASSLGDSGQTQYF. The CDR3 region has the DNA TGTGCCAGCAGCTTAGGGGACAGCGGGCAGACCCAGTACTTC.

The chain joins TRBV7-9 to TRBJ1-4; the D gene is possibly TRBD1 (6 bases). V was trimmed by 4 bases and J by 6 bases, leaving 21 bases between them. CDR1 is SEHNR and CDR2 is FQNEAQ in the germline V gene (reference sequence). The CDR3 extends over 17 amino acids. This CDR3 is CASSSGTYRRLDEKLFF. CDR3 DNA sequence: TGTGCCAGCAGCTCCGGGACATACAGACGCTTGGATGAAAAACTGTTTTTT.

The chain joins TRBV6-5 to TRBJ1-2; 7 nucleotides match TRBD1. V was pared by 4 bases and J by 6 bases, with 5 bases of the junction left unmatched. The CDR3 runs to 13 residues. Germline CDR1 MNHEY, CDR2 SVGAGI. CDR3 bases: TGTGCCAGCAGTTTACCAGGGGGTCATGGCTACACCTTC. This encodes CASSLPGGHGYTF.

The chain is built from TRBV20-1 and TRBJ2-5, with a tentative D call TRBD2 (5 bases). The CDR3 is made up of 10 amino acids. From germline, CDR1 is DFQATT and CDR2 SNEGSKA (reference sequence). V lost 8 bases, J lost 5 bases, and 9 bases lay in between. CDR3: CSFGMETQYF. The CDR3 DNA reads as TGCAGTTTCGGGATGGAGACCCAGTACTTC.

The genes are TRBV6-5 and TRBJ1-2; D possibly corresponds to TRBD1 (5 bases). V was cut by 0 bases and J by 4 bases, with 9 bases left in between. This CDR3 spans 14 amino acids. Germline CDR1 and CDR2: MNHEY and SVGAGI. This CDR3 is CASSYSGRVYGYTF. In DNA form, the CDR3 reads TGTGCCAGCAGTTACTCGGGCAGGGTCTATGGCTACACCTTC.

This clone was observed a single time. This rearrangement joins TRBV7-9 to TRBJ2-1; the match to TRBD2 covers 7 bases. CDR1 is SEHNR, CDR2 FQNEAQ, per germline (reference sequence). The V gene end was trimmed by 4 bases and the J gene end by 1 base; junction bases not matched to a gene: 7. This CDR3 has 16 residues. CDR3 in amino acids: CASSSMGGRSYNEQFF. The CDR3 DNA is TGTGCCAGCAGCTCGATGGGGGGGAGGTCCTACAATGAGCAGTTCTTC.

This sequence joins TRBV7-9 and TRBJ2-5, with 10 bases aligning to TRBD2. There are 15 residues in the CDR3. The junction had 6 bases not matched to a gene; V was cut back by 3 bases and J by 5 bases. CDR1 and CDR2 (germline): SEHNR, FQNEAQ (reference sequence). CDR3 sequence: CASSFASGGVETQYF. In DNA, the CDR3 is TGTGCCAGCAGCTTTGCTAGCGGGGGCGTGGAGACCCAGTACTTC.

The chain combines TRBV19 with TRBJ1-4; D may be TRBD1 (6 bases). Germline V gene data show CDR1 as LNHDA and CDR2 as SQIVND (reference sequence). CDR3 length: 15 residues. With 3 bases removed from V and 8 bases from J, the gap between germline ends came to 16 bases. The CDR3 region is CASSIGTQAGEKLFF. Here the CDR3 DNA reads TGTGCCAGTAGTATCGGGACACAGGCCGGAGAAAAACTGTTTTTT.

This clone was recorded once. V usage is TRBV19 and J usage is TRBJ2-6; D may be TRBD1 (5 bases). Germline-derived CDR1 and CDR2 are LNHDA and SQIVND (reference sequence). CDR3 length: 16 amino acids. Trimming left V 1 base short and J 4 bases short, with 11 bases between. The CDR3 region has the DNA TGTGCCAGTAGTATAGCTTCGACAGTGGGGGCCAACGTCCTGACTTTC. Protein product: CASSIASTVGANVLTF.

V gene TRBV10-3 combines with J gene TRBJ2-7; D is perhaps TRBD2 (7 bases). V was shortened by 11 bases and J by 4 bases, with 18 bases between the two germline ends. Germline V gene sequence: CDR1 ENHRY, CDR2 SYGVKD. The length of the CDR3 is 13 residues. The CDR3, as DNA: TGTGCCGCCGGTCGACGGGGGGCGTACGAGCAGTACTTC. Translation gives CAAGRRGAYEQYF.

About this clone: The identical CDR3 is also encoded by other nucleotide sequences in the sample. The CDR3 sequence is CAISSGQAKADTQYF. As DNA, the CDR3 is TGTGCCATCAGTTCGGGACAGGCGAAGGCAGATACGCAGTATTTT. The V call is TRBV10-3, the J call TRBJ2-3; 8 bases match TRBD1. The CDR3 is made up of 15 amino acids. V gave up 5 bases and J gave up 4 bases; unmatched junction bases: 8. Germline CDR1 is ENHRY and CDR2 is SYGVKD.

The gene calls are TRBV27 and TRBJ2-7, with 8 bases that match TRBD1. V was pared by 4 bases and J by 5 bases, with 16 bases of the junction left unmatched. Germline assignment: CDR1 MNHEY and CDR2 SMNVEV (reference sequence). The CDR3 is 17 residues long. The CDR3 nucleotides read TGTGCCAGCAGTTCGACGTCGACTCCAGGGGGCAGGGACGAGCAGTACTTC. This codes for CASSSTSTPGGRDEQYF.

This clone was seen a few times. This chain links TRBV25-1 with TRBJ2-7, with D maybe TRBD1 (6 bases). The V gene lost 3 bases and the J gene lost 3 bases, with 12 bases spanning the gap. The CDR3 totals 14 residues. Germline lookup yields CDR1 MGHDK and CDR2 SYGVNS. The CDR3 is CASSEGHGGYEQYF. The DNA for the CDR3 is TGTGCCAGCAGTGAGGGACATGGGGGCTACGAGCAGTACTTC.

This clone was seen a few times. The V gene is TRBV7-9, the J gene TRBJ2-2, with 13 bases lining up with TRBD2. Germline V CDR1 and CDR2: SEHNR, FQNEAQ (reference sequence). The CDR3 is made up of 18 amino acids. The V and J ends lost 5 bases and 2 bases, in that order; junction bases with no gene match: 8. CDR3 in amino acids: CASSPRTSGGRNTGELFF. The CDR3 coding sequence is TGTGCCAGCAGCCCCCGGACTAGCGGGGGCCGAAACACCGGGGAGCTGTTTTTT.

The J gene is TRBJ1-2, the V gene TRBV6-5; 9 positions agree with TRBD1. The CDR3 is made up of 15 amino acids. CDR1 is MNHEY and CDR2 is SVGAGI in the germline V gene. V was clipped by 0 bases and J by 4 bases; unmatched bases: 3. The CDR3 bases are TGTGCCAGCAGTTACTCGACAGGGGGGGCCTATGGCTACACCTTC. It is translated as CASSYSTGGAYGYTF.